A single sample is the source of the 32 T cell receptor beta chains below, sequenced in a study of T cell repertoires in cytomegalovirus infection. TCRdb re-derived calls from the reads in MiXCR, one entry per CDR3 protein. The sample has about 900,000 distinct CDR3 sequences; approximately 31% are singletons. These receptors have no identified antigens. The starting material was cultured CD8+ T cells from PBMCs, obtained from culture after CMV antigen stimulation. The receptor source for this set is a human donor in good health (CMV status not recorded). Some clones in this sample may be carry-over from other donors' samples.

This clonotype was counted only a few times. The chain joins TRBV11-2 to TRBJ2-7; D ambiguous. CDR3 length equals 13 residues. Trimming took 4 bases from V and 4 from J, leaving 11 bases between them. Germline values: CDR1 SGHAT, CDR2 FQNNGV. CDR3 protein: CASSYNSIYEQYV. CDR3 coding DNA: TGTGCCAGCAGCTACAATTCTATATACGAGCAGTACGTC.

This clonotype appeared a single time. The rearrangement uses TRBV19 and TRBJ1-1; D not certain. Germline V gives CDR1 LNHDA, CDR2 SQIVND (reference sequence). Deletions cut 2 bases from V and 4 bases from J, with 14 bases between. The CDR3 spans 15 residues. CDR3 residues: CASSINVGSGTEAFF. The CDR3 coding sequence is TGTGCCAGTAGTATAAACGTCGGGTCGGGCACTGAAGCTTTCTTT.

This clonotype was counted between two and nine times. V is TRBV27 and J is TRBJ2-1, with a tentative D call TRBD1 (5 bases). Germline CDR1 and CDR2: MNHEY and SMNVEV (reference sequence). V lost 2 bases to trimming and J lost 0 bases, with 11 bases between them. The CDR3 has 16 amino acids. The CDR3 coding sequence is TGTGCCAGCAGTTTAAAGGGGTTGAGCTCCTACAATGAGCAGTTCTTC. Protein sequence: CASSLKGLSSYNEQFF.

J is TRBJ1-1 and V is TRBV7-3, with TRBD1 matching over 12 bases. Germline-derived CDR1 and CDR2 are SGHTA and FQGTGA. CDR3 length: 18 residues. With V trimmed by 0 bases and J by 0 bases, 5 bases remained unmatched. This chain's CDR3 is CASSLTGGQGALNTEAFF. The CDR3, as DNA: TGTGCCAGCAGCTTAACGGGGGGACAGGGGGCGTTGAACACTGAAGCTTTCTTT.

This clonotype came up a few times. CDR3 in DNA: TGTGCCAGCAGTTGGTCGACGGCTAGCACAGATACGCAGTATTTT. Translation: CASSWSTASTDTQYF. The chain has TRBV12-3 or TRBV12-4 and TRBJ2-3; D unresolved. Deletions cut 4 bases from V and 0 bases from J, with 11 bases between. This CDR3 is built from 15 residues.

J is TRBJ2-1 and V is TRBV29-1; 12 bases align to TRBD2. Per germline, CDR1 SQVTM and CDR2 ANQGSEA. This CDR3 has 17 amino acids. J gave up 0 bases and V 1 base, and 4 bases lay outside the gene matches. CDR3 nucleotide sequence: TGCAGCGTTGAAGGGACTAGCGGGGCCTACTCCTACAATGAGCAGTTCTTC. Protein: CSVEGTSGAYSYNEQFF.

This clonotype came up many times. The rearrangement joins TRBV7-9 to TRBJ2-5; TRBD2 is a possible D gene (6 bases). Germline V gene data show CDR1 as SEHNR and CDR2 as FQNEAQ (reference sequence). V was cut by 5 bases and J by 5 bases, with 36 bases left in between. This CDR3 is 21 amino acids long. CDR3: CASSDVTGLQGPSLERETQYF. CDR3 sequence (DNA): TGTGCCAGCAGCGACGTTACGGGACTCCAGGGTCCCAGCCTTGAGAGGGAGACCCAGTACTTC.

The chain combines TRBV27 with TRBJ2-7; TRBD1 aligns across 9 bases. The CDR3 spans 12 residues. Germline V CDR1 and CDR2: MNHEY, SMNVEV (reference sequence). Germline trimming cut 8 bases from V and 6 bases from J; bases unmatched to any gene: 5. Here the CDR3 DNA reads TGTGCCAGCCGACAGGGGGACCGCGAGCAGTACTTC. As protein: CASRQGDREQYF.

The CDR3 here is CASSPLRYSYNEKLFF. CDR3 DNA sequence: TGTGCCAGCAGTCCCCTCAGATATAGCTATAATGAAAAACTGTTTTTT. This rearrangement joins TRBV12-3 or TRBV12-4 to TRBJ1-4; D call uncertain. The ends were cut back, 5 bases at V and 4 bases at J, with 17 bases in the middle. This CDR3 spans 16 amino acids.

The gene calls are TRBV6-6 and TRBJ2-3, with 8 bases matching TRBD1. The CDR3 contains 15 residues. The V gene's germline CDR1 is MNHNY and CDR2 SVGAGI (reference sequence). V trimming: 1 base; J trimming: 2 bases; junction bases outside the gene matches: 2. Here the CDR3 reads CASSYWTGNTDTQYF. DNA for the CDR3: TGTGCCAGCAGTTACTGGACAGGGAACACAGATACGCAGTATTTT.

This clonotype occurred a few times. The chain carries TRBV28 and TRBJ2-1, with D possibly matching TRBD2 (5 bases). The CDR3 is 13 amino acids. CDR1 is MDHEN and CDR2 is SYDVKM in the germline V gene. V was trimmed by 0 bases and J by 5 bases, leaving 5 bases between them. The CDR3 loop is CASSLWRDNEQFF. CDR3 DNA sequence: TGTGCCAGCAGTTTATGGAGGGACAATGAGCAGTTCTTC.

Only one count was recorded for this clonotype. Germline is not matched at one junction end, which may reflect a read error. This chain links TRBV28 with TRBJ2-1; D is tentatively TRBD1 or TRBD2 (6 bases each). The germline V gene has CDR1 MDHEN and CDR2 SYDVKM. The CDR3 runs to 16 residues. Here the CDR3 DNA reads TGTGCCAGCAGCCCTGGGGGGCCCATCTCCTACAATGGGCAGTTCTTC. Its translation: CASSPGGPISYNGQFF.

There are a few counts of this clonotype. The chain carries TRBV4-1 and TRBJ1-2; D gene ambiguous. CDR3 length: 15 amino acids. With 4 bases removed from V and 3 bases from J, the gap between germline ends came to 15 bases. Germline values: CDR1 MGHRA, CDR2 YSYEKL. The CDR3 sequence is CASSPSVYGDYGYTF. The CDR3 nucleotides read TGCGCCAGCAGCCCCTCCGTGTACGGGGACTATGGCTACACCTTC.

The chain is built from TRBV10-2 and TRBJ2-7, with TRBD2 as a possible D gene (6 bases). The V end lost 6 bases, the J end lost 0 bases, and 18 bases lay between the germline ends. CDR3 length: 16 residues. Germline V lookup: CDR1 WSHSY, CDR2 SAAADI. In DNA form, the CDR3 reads TGCGCCAGCAGCCAGCCGTCCGGGAGCTACTCCTACGAGCAGTACTTC. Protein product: CASSQPSGSYSYEQYF.

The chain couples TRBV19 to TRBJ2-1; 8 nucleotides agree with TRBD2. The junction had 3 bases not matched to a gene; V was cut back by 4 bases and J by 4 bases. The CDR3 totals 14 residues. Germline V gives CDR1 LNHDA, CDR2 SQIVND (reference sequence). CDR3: CASSKTGGYNEQFF. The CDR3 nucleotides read TGTGCCAGTAGTAAGACGGGGGGGTACAATGAGCAGTTCTTC.

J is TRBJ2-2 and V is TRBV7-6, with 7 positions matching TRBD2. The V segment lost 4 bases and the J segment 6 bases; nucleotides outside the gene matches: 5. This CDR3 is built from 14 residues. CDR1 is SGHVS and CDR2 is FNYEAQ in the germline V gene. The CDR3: CASSWGGVAGELFF. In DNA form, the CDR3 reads TGTGCCAGCAGCTGGGGGGGGGTAGCCGGGGAGCTGTTTTTT.

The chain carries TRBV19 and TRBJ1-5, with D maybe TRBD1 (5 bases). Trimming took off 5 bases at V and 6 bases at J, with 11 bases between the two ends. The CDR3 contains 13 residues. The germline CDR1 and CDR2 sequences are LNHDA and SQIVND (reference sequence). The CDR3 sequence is CASSWGLGQPQHF. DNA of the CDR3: TGTGCCAGTAGTTGGGGCTTGGGTCAGCCCCAGCATTTT.

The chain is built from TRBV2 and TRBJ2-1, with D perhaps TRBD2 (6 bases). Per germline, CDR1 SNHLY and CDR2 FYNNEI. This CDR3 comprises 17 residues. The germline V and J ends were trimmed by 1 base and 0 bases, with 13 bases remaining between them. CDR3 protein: CASSEDGAGSSYNEQFF. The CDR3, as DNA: TGTGCCAGCAGTGAAGACGGCGCGGGGAGCTCCTACAATGAGCAGTTCTTC.

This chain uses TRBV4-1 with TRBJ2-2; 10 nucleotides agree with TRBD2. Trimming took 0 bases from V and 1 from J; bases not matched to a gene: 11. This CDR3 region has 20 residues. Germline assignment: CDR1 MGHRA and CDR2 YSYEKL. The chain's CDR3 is CASSQEGHGVAGGNTGELFF. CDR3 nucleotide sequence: TGCGCCAGCAGCCAAGAAGGCCACGGGGTAGCGGGGGGGAACACCGGGGAGCTGTTTTTT.

The CDR3 nucleotides are TGTGCCAGCAGTACTTGGGATCTCGGGGACAACAATGAGCAGTTCTTC. It is translated as CASSTWDLGDNNEQFF. The rearrangement uses TRBV11-2 and TRBJ2-1; possible D gene TRBD1, 6 bases. The ends were cut back, 6 bases at V and 5 bases at J, with 20 bases in the middle. CDR1 is SGHAT, CDR2 FQNNGV, per germline. The CDR3 length is 16 residues.

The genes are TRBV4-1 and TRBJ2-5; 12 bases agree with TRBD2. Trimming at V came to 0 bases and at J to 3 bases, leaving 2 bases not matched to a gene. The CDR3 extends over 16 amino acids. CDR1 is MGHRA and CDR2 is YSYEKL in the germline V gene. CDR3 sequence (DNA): TGCGCCAGCAGCCAAGACTGGACTAGCGGGGAAGAGACCCAGTACTTC. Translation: CASSQDWTSGEETQYF.

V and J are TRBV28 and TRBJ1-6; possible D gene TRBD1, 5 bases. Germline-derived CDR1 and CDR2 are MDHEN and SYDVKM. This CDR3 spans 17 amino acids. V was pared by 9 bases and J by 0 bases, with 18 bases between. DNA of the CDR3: TGTGCCAGTAGACAGTTCGAGGGGATCTCCTATAATTCACCCCTCCACTTT. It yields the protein CASRQFEGISYNSPLHF.

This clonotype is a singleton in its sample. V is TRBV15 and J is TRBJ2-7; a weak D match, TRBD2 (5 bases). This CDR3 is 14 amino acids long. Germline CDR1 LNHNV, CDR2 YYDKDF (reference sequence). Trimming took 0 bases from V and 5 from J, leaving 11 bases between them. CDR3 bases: TGTGCCACCAGCAGAGATTGGGGAGATAACGAGCAGTACTTC. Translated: CATSRDWGDNEQYF.

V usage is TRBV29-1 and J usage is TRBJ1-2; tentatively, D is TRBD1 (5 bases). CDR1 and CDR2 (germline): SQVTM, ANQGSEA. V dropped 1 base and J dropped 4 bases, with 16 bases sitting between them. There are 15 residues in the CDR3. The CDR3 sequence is CSVEGDGGRGYGYTF. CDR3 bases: TGCAGCGTTGAAGGGGACGGGGGAAGGGGCTATGGCTACACCTTC.

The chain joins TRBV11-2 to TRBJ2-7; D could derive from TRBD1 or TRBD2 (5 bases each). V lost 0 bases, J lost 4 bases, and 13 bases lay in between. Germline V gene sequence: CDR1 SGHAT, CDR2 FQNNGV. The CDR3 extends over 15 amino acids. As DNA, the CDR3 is TGTGCCAGCAGCTTAGATACCTCCGGGGCGTACGAGCAGTACGTC. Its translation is CASSLDTSGAYEQYV.

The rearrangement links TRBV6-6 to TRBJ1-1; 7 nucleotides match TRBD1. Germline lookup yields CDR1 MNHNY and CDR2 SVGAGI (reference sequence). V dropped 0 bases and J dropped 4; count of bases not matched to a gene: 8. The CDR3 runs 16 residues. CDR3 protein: CASSYSVTGEGTEAFF. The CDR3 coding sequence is TGTGCCAGCAGTTACTCCGTCACAGGGGAGGGCACTGAAGCTTTCTTT.

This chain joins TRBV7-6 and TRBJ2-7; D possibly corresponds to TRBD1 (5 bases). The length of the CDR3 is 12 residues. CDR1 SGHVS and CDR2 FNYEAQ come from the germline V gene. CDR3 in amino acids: CASSSRQYEQYV. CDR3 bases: TGTGCTAGCAGCTCCAGACAGTACGAGCAGTACGTC.

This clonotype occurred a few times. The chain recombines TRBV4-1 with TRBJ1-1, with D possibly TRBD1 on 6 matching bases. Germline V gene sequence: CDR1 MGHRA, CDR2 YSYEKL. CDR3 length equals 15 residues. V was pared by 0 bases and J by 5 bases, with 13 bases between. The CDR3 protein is CASSQDSRGETEAFF. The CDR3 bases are TGCGCCAGCAGCCAAGATTCCAGGGGAGAAACTGAAGCTTTCTTT.

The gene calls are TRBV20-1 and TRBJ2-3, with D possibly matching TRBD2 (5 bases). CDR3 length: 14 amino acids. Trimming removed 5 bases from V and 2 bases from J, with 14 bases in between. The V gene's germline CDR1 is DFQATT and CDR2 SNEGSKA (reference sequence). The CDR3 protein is CSAVRSGSTDTQYF. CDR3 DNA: TGCAGTGCTGTAAGGTCGGGATCCACAGATACGCAGTATTTT.

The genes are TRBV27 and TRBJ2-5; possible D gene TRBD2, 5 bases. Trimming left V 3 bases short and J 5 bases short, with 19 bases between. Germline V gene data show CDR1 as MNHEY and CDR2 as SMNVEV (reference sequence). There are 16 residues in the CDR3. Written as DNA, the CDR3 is TGTGCCAGCAGTTTCCGGTTGGCGGTCCCGGGGGAGACCCAGTACTTC. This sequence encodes CASSFRLAVPGETQYF.

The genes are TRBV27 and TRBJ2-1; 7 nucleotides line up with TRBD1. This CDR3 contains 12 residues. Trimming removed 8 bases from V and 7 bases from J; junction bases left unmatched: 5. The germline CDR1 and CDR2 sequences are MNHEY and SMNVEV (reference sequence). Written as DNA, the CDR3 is TGTGCCAGCGGCAGGGGGTTGAATGAGCAGTTCTTC. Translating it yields CASGRGLNEQFF.

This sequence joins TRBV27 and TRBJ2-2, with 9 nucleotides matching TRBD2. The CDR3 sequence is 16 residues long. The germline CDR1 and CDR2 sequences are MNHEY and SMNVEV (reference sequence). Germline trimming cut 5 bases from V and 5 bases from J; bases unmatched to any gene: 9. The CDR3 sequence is CASSRAGGGPTGELFF. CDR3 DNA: TGTGCCAGCAGTAGAGCGGGGGGCGGGCCAACCGGGGAGCTGTTTTTT.